Below, 25 T cell receptor beta chains from the same sample are listed, as sequenced in a study of prognosis after radiotherapy for stage I lung cancer listed by TCRdb under 2021. The run used an Illumina HiSeq 3000. Two rounds of multiplex PCR were performed to amplify the TCR beta CDR3 region from genomic DNA. The first PCR round used primers specific to each TRBV and TRBJ gene, with sequences filed in Chinese patent CN105087789A. TCRdb trimmed the raw reads at Q25, called clones with MiXCR and kept productive beta chains. Rows are combined by CDR3 protein, so each entry shows the most common genes and DNA. This sample comprises about 59,000 distinct CDR3 sequences, 26% of them detected only once. The top ten hold 7.5% of the sample. Sample: PBMCs, taken before or after stereotactic body radiation therapy (not recorded which). The source of these receptors is a donor over 45 with non-small cell lung cancer.

There are many counts of this clonotype. J is TRBJ2-1 and V is TRBV11-2; D unresolved. Germline CDR1 is SGHAT and CDR2 is FQNNGV. The germline V and J ends were trimmed by 7 bases and 8 bases, with 9 bases remaining between them. The CDR3 extends over 11 amino acids. For the CDR3, the DNA is TGTGCCAGCACCCCCTTCGATGAGCAGTTCTTC. This translates into CASTPFDEQFF. The full variable domain, rest sourced from reference TRBV11-2 and TRBJ2-1, is EAGVAQSPRYKIIEKRQSVAFWCNPISGHATLYWYQQILGQGPKLLIQFQNNGVVDDSQLPKDRFSAERLKGVDSTLKIQPAKLEDSAVYLCASTPFDEQFFGPGTRLTVL.

This clonotype was counted many times. The genes are TRBV5-1 and TRBJ1-2; tentative D call: TRBD1 (5 bases). V lost 4 bases and J lost 8, with 12 bases in between. This CDR3 comprises 12 residues. Germline V lookup: CDR1 SGHRS, CDR2 YFSETQ. DNA for the CDR3: TGCGCCAGCAGCCCCCAGGGAGGCGGCTACACCTTC. It translates to CASSPQGGGYTF. Using reference TRBV5-1 and TRBJ1-2 for the parts outside the CDR3, the full variable domain is KAGVTQTPRYLIKTRGQQVTLSCSPISGHRSVSWYQQTPGQGLQFLFEYFSETQRNKGNFPGRFSGRQFSNSRSEMNVSTLELGDSALYLCASSPQGGGYTFGSGTRLTVV.

Worth noting for this clonotype: Given a far larger clone just one base away, this is likely a sequencing read error. This chain links TRBV19 with TRBJ2-5; 8 bases are shared with TRBD2. The J call may not be correct, given that the DNA end is closer to TRBJ2-1. The CDR3 length is 15 residues. The germline CDR1 and CDR2 sequences are LNHDA and SQIVND (reference sequence). CDR3 sequence (DNA): TGTGCCAGTAGTATTCAATCGGGGGGGCGCCGAGAGCAGTTCTTC. Its protein is CASSIQSGGRREQFF.

Notes on this clonotype: This is likely an artifact of a read error, given a far larger clone one base away. This sequence joins TRBV3-1 and TRBJ2-7, with TRBD2 matching over 13 bases. CDR3 size: 15 residues. Per germline, CDR1 LGHDT and CDR2 YNNKEL (reference sequence). Trimming at V came to 3 bases and at J to 7 bases, leaving 6 bases not matched to a gene. This CDR3 reads CASSHRLAGGNEQYF. The CDR3 DNA reads TGTGCCAGCAGCCATAGACTAGCGGGGGGCAATGAGCAGTACTTC.

This clonotype was seen many times. The gene calls are TRBV6-4 and TRBJ1-5, with 7 bases aligning to TRBD1. This CDR3 spans 15 amino acids. Per germline, CDR1 MRHNA and CDR2 SNTAGT. J gave up 3 bases and V 5 bases, and 7 bases lay outside the gene matches. The CDR3 DNA is TGTGCCAGCAGTCCCCAGGGGGACCTCAATCAGCCCCAGCATTTT. As protein: CASSPQGDLNQPQHF.

There are many counts of this clonotype. V and J are TRBV18 and TRBJ1-2, with D perhaps TRBD1 (6 bases). V shed 2 bases and J shed 3 bases, with 22 bases lying between them. Per the germline V gene, CDR1 is KGHSH and CDR2 is LQKENI. There are 18 residues in the CDR3. The CDR3 loop is CASSPDWWAGEVDYGYTF. In DNA, the CDR3 is TGTGCCAGCTCACCAGACTGGTGGGCAGGGGAGGTTGACTATGGCTACACCTTC.

In the case of this clonotype: One end of the junction varies from germline; a read error may be responsible. CDR3 residues: CASTTQGGGLNTEAFF. CDR3 in DNA: TGCGCCAGCACCACACAAGGGGGGGGGCTGAACACTGAGGCTTTCTTT. The gene calls are TRBV5-1 and TRBJ1-1; tentative D call: TRBD1 (6 bases). The CDR3 has 16 amino acids. Looked up from germline, CDR1 is SGHRS and CDR2 is YFSETQ.

A few counts support this clonotype. A junction boundary mismatches the germline segment, possibly from a read error. CDR3 sequence (DNA): TGTGTCAGCAGGCACGGGTACTCTGGAAACACCATATATTTC. This sequence encodes CVSRHGYSGNTIYF. The genes are TRBV12-3 or TRBV12-4 and TRBJ1-3; no reliable D call. The CDR3 consists of 14 residues.

Points on this clonotype: Given a much more abundant clone one base away, this may be a read error. This chain joins TRBV7-9 and TRBJ1-4; D gene unclear. V lost 5 bases to trimming and J lost 0 bases, with 19 bases between them. Germline V gene lookup returns CDR1 SEHNR and CDR2 FQNEAQ (reference sequence). The CDR3 totals 18 residues. The CDR3 region is CASSPRALPFATNEKLFF. DNA for the CDR3: TGTGCCAGCAGCCCCCGGGCCCTCCCCTTTGCAACTAATGAAAAACTGTTTTTT.

This clonotype was seen ten or more times. The rearrangement links TRBV7-2 to TRBJ2-1, with TRBD1 identical over 9 bases. The CDR3 totals 16 residues. V trimming: 5 bases; J trimming: 2 bases; junction bases outside the gene matches: 7. In germline, CDR1 is SGHTA, CDR2 FQGNSA. The CDR3 spells CASSRSDRGPYNEQFF. CDR3 bases: TGTGCCAGCAGCCGCTCGGACAGGGGTCCCTACAATGAGCAGTTCTTC.

This clonotype was picked up many times. The rearrangement joins TRBV6-2 or TRBV6-3 to TRBJ1-3, with 8 nucleotides matching TRBD1. With V trimmed by 4 bases and J by 5 bases, 4 bases remained unmatched. The CDR3 is 14 residues long. Germline V gene data show CDR1 as MNHEY and CDR2 as SVGEGT. In DNA, the CDR3 is TGTGCCAGCAGTTCGGGACAGGCTCGAAACACCATATATTTT. This encodes CASSSGQARNTIYF.

With respect to this clonotype: A far larger clone lies a single base away; this is likely a read error. The chain links TRBV6-2 or TRBV6-3 to TRBJ2-7; unclear D gene. This CDR3 is built from 14 residues. Deletions cut 0 bases from V and 6 bases from J, with 12 bases between. CDR1 and CDR2 from the germline V gene are MNHEY and SVGEGT. The CDR3, as DNA: TGTGCCAGCAGTTACTCGATAGTCAGTGTCGAGCAGTACTTC. Translated: CASSYSIVSVEQYF.

This clonotype came up many times. The V call is TRBV2, the J call TRBJ2-2; a weak D match, TRBD2 (6 bases). This CDR3 is 12 amino acids long. Looked up from germline, CDR1 is SNHLY and CDR2 is FYNNEI. Deletions cut 7 bases from V and 5 bases from J, with 8 bases between. The CDR3 loop reads CASTRGTGELFF. The DNA for the CDR3 is TGTGCCAGCACCCGGGGGACCGGGGAGCTGTTTTTT.

This clonotype was found many times. The rearrangement links TRBV15 to TRBJ2-5; 7 positions agree with TRBD2. After removal of 5 bases from V and 4 bases from J, the junction contained 13 bases not matched to a gene. The germline CDR1 and CDR2 sequences are LNHNV and YYDKDF (reference sequence). This CDR3 has 16 residues. CDR3 residues: CATSLRGSGGVETQYF. The CDR3 bases are TGTGCCACCAGCCTTAGAGGTAGTGGGGGGGTAGAGACCCAGTACTTC.

A word on this clonotype: Just one base apart from a much larger clone, this may be a read error. The CDR3: CASSIQGSLSETQYF. CDR3 nucleotide sequence: TGCGCCAGCAGCATACAGGGGAGCCTCTCCGAGACCCAGTACTTC. The chain links TRBV5-1 to TRBJ2-5; 7 bases fit TRBD1. Germline CDR1 and CDR2: SGHRS and YFSETQ. V dropped 4 bases and J dropped 5; count of bases not matched to a gene: 11. The CDR3 loop spans 15 amino acids.

The table lists this clonotype with a count of one. Given a far larger clone just one base away, this is likely a sequencing read error. The V and J genes are TRBV6-4 and TRBJ1-5; D ambiguous. This CDR3 has 18 amino acids. V lost 3 bases, J lost 6 bases, and 24 bases lay in between. The germline gives CDR1 MRHNA, CDR2 SNTAGT. The CDR3 loop reads CASSEGSIEAFVSQPQHF. In DNA, the CDR3 is TGTGCCAGCAGTGAGGGGAGCATTGAGGCGTTTGTGAGTCAGCCCCAGCATTTT.

In its sample, this clonotype was seen many times. The chain links TRBV24-1 to TRBJ2-5; 10 positions match TRBD1. Germline lookup yields CDR1 KGHDR and CDR2 SFDVKD. This CDR3 is 16 amino acids long. V trimming: 4 bases; J trimming: 1 base; junction bases outside the gene matches: 5. The CDR3 loop is CATSDPGTGVQETQYF. The CDR3 DNA reads TGTGCCACCAGTGACCCTGGGACAGGGGTCCAAGAGACCCAGTACTTC.

Concerning this clonotype itself: A read error is possible here, since a much larger clone lies one base away. The V gene is TRBV10-3, the J gene TRBJ1-3; D is perhaps TRBD1 (6 bases). Trimming took off 4 bases at V and 8 bases at J, with 15 bases between the two ends. Germline lookup yields CDR1 ENHRY and CDR2 SYGVKD. CDR3 length: 14 amino acids. The CDR3, as DNA: TGTGCCATCAGTGGGACAGTGCGCTCTGACACCATATATTTT. Encoded protein: CAISGTVRSDTIYF.

On this clonotype itself: Relative to the germline gene, one junction end is altered; a read error may explain this. This chain connects TRBV19 to TRBJ2-3; 11 bases are a match to TRBD2. The CDR3 is 16 amino acids. Per the germline V gene, CDR1 is LNHDA and CDR2 is SQIVND (reference sequence). The CDR3 protein is CASSSRLAGSTDRQYF. The CDR3 DNA sequence: TGTGCCAGTAGTAGCCGACTAGCGGGGAGCACAGATAGGCAGTATTTC.

This clonotype was seen many times. The CDR3, as DNA: TGTGCCACCAGCAGAGATGTCCAAGAGACCCAGTACTTC. Its translation: CATSRDVQETQYF. V usage is TRBV15 and J usage is TRBJ2-5; D unresolved. CDR1 LNHNV and CDR2 YYDKDF come from the germline V gene (reference sequence). The CDR3 covers 13 residues. V shed 0 bases and J shed 1 base, with 3 bases lying between them.

This clonotype was seen only once. At one boundary the junction diverges from the germline segment, which might be a read error. J is TRBJ1-2 and V is TRBV20-1; D not resolved. The CDR3 has 13 amino acids. From germline, CDR1 is DFQATT and CDR2 SNEGSKA (reference sequence). The CDR3 reads CSTRHQERGGYTF. CDR3 DNA sequence: TGCAGTACTAGACATCAAGAGCGAGGTGGCTACACCTTC.

In its sample, this clonotype was seen many times. The chain uses TRBV20-1 and TRBJ1-1; D might be TRBD1 (6 bases). V lost 6 bases and J 1 base, leaving 15 bases between the germline ends. Germline V gives CDR1 DFQATT, CDR2 SNEGSKA (reference sequence). This CDR3 is built from 14 residues. Here the CDR3 DNA reads TGCAGTGCCGCGACAGGCTGGGGGAACACTGAAGCTTTCTTT. This gives the protein CSAATGWGNTEAFF.

At least ten counts were recorded for this clonotype. V and J are TRBV27 and TRBJ1-2, with D possibly matching TRBD1 (5 bases). Germline V lookup: CDR1 MNHEY, CDR2 SMNVEV (reference sequence). The CDR3 is made up of 13 amino acids. The germline V and J ends were trimmed by 3 bases and 5 bases, with 10 bases remaining between them. The chain's CDR3 is CASSFGAEYGYTF. The DNA of the CDR3 is TGTGCCAGCAGTTTTGGGGCAGAGTATGGCTACACCTTC.

This clonotype has more than one count but fewer than ten. At one boundary the junction diverges from the germline segment, which might be a read error. This chain connects TRBV28 to TRBJ1-6; TRBD1 might be the D (5 bases). The CDR3 extends over 15 amino acids. From germline, CDR1 is MDHEN and CDR2 SYDVKM. The CDR3 DNA reads as TGTGCCAGCAGACGGGGCCTTGGATATAATTCACCCCTCCGCTTT. Protein product: CASRRGLGYNSPLRF. Based on the CDR3 plus reference TRBV28 and TRBJ1-6, the full variable domain is DVKVTQSSRYLVKRTGEKVFLECVQDMDHENMFWYRQDPGLGLRLIYFSYDVKMKEKGDIPEGYSVSREKKERFSLILESASTNQTSMYLCASRRGLGYNSPLRFGNGTRLTVT.

This clonotype was recorded at least ten times. J is TRBJ2-3 and V is TRBV20-1; 10 nucleotides align to TRBD2. This CDR3 is 16 amino acids long. With 3 bases clipped from V and 6 bases from J, the junction kept 12 bases outside the gene matches. Germline V gives CDR1 DFQATT, CDR2 SNEGSKA (reference sequence). CDR3 sequence reads: CSASPLAGAKGDTQYF. CDR3 sequence (DNA): TGCAGTGCTAGCCCCCTAGCGGGGGCAAAGGGGGATACGCAGTATTTT.